Here is one T cell receptor (beta chain) with its context. Its antigen is as yet unknown. The data originate from a study of CD8 T cells in Susac syndrome. Study-level results: The authors acknowledged that their TCR sequencing and HLA analysis involved a relatively small number of individuals.

The authors reverse transcribed roughly 0.5 to 1 ug RNA with random hexamers. One entry per CDR3 protein results from TCRdb running MiXCR on the immunoSEQ multiplex PCR reads. The sample contains roughly 89,000 distinct CDR3 sequences, approximately 96% of which appear only once. The sequence was obtained from a human donor with Susac syndrome. The sample comprised CD8+ T cells from PBMCs.

The DNA of the CDR3 is TGTGCCAGCAGTTTTGGGGCCAAAGCTTTCTTT. Its protein product is CASSFGAKAFF. The genes are TRBV6-5 and TRBJ1-1, with D tentatively TRBD1 (5 bases). V was shortened by 4 bases and J by 9 bases, with 9 bases between the two germline ends. Germline loops: CDR1 MNHEY, CDR2 SVGAGI. The CDR3 has 11 amino acids.